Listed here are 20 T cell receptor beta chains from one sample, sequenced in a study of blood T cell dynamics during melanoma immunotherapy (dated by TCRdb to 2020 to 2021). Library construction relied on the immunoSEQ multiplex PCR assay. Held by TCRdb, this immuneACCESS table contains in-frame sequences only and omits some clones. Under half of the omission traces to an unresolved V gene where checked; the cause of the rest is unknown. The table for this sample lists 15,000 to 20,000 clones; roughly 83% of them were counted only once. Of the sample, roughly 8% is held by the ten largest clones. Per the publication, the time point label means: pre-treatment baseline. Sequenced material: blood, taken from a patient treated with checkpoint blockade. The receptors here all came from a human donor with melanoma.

The chain's CDR3 is CASSVSVPSYEQYF. The CDR3 DNA reads as TGTGCCAGCAGCGTGAGCGTCCCCTCCTACGAGCAGTACTTC. The chain couples TRBV9 to TRBJ2-7; no clear D. Trimming took 2 bases from V and 0 from J, leaving 9 bases between them. From germline, CDR1 is SGDLS and CDR2 YYNGEE. The CDR3 extends over 14 amino acids.

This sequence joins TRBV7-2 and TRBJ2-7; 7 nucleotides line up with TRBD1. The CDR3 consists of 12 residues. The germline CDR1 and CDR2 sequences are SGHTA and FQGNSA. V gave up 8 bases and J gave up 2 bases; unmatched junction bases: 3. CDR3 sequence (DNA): TGTGCCAGCTCGACAGGGACCTACGAGCAGTACTTC. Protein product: CASSTGTYEQYF.

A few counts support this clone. The CDR3 region is CASKTGNYGYTF. DNA for the CDR3: TGTGCCAGTAAAACAGGGAACTATGGCTACACCTTC. The rearrangement uses TRBV19 and TRBJ1-2, with D maybe TRBD1 (6 bases). Germline CDR1 is LNHDA and CDR2 is SQIVND (reference sequence). The V end was cut by 7 bases, the J end by 2 bases, with 8 bases between. The CDR3 loop spans 12 amino acids.

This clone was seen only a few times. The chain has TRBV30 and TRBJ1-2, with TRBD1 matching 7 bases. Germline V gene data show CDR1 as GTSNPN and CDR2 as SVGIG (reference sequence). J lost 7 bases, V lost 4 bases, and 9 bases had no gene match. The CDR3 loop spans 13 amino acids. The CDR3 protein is CAWNRGGLRGYTF. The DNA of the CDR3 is TGTGCCTGGAACAGGGGAGGTTTGCGTGGCTACACCTTC.

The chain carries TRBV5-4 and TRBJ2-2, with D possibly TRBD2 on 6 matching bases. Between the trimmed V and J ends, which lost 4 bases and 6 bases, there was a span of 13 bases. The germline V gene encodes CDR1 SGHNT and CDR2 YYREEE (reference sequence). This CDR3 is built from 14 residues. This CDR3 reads CASSKDSGAGELFF. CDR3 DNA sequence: TGTGCCAGCAGCAAGGACTCGGGGGCCGGGGAGCTGTTTTTT.

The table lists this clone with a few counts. CDR3 DNA sequence: TGTGCCAGCTCGGAGATGGGGGCAAGCAATCAGCCCCAGCATTTT. Amino acids: CASSEMGASNQPQHF. V and J are TRBV18 and TRBJ1-5; D may be TRBD1 (6 bases). This CDR3 comprises 15 residues. Trimming stripped 6 bases from V and 1 base from J, with 13 bases between. Germline-derived CDR1 and CDR2 are KGHSH and LQKENI.

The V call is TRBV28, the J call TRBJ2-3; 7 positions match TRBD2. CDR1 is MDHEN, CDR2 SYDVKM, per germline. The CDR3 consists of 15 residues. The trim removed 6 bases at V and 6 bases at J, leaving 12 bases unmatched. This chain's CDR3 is CASRASGWEFDTQYF. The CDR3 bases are TGTGCCAGCAGGGCTAGCGGATGGGAATTCGATACGCAGTATTTT.

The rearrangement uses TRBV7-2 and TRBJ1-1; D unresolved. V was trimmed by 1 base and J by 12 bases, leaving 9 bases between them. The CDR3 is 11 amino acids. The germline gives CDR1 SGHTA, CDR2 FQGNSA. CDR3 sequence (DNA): TGTGCCAGCAGCTTAGTAGTAATGCCTTTCTTT. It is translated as CASSLVVMPFF.

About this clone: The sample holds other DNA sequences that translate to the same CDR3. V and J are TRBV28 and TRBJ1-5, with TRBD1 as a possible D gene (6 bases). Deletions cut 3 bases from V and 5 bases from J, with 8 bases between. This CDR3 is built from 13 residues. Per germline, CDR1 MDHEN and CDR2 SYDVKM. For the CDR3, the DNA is TGTGCCAGCAGTTTCAGGGGAGATCAGCCCCAGCATTTT. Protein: CASSFRGDQPQHF.

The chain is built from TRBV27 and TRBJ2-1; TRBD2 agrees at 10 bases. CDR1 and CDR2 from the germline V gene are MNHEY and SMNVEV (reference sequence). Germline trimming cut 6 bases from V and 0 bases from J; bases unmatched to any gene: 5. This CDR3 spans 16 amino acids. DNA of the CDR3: TGTGCCAGCAGACTAGCGGGGCTTAGCTCCTACAATGAGCAGTTCTTC. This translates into CASRLAGLSSYNEQFF.

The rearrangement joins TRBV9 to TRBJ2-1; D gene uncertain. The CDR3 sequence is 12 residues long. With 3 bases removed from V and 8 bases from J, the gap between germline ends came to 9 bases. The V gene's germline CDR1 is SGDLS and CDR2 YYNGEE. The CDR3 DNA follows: TGTGCCAGCAGCGCCGAGGTGGATGAGCAGTTCTTC. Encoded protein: CASSAEVDEQFF.

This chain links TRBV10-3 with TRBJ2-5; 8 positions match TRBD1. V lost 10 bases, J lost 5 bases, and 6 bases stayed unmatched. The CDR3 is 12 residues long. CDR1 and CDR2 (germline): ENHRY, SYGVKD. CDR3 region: CATADRGETQYF. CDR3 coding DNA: TGTGCCACCGCTGACAGGGGCGAGACCCAGTACTTC.

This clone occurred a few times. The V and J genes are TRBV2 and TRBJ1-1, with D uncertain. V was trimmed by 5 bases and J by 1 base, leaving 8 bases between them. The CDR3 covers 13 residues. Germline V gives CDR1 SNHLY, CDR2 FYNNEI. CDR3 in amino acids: CASSKGENTEAFF. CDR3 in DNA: TGTGCCAGCAGTAAAGGAGAGAACACTGAAGCTTTCTTT. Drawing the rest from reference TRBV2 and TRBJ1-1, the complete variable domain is EPEVTQTPSHQVTQMGQEVILRCVPISNHLYFYWYRQILGQKVEFLVSFYNNEISEKSEIFDDQFSVERPDGSNFTLKIRSTKLEDSAMYFCASSKGENTEAFFGQGTRLTVV.

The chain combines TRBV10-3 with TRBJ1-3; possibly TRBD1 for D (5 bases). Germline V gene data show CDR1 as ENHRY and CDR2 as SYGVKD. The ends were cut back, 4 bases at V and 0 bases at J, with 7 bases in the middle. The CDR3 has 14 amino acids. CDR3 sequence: CAISGQLSGNTIYF. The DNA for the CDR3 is TGTGCCATCAGTGGACAGCTCTCTGGAAACACCATATATTTT.

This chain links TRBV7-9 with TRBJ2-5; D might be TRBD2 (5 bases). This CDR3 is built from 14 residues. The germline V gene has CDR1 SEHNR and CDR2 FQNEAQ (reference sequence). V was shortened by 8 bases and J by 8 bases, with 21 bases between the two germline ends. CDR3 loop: CASAPVGAPGTQYF. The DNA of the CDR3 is TGTGCCAGCGCCCCAGTGGGAGCCCCCGGAACCCAGTACTTC.

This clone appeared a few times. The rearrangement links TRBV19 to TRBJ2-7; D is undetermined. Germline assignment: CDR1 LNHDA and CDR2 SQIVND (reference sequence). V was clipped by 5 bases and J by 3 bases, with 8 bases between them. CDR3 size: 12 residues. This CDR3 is CASSSDLYEQYF. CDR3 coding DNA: TGTGCCAGTAGTTCGGACCTCTACGAGCAGTACTTC.

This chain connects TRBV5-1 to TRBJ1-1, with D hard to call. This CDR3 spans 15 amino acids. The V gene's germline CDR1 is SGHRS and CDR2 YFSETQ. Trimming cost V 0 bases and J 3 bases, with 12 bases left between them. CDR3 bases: TGCGCCAGCAGCTTGGAAGGCAGTAGGGACACTGAAGCTTTCTTT. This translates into CASSLEGSRDTEAFF.

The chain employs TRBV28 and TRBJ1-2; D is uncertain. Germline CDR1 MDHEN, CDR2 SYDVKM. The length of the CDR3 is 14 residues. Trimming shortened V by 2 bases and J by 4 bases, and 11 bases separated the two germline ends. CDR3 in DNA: TGTGCCAGCAGTTTAGGGCAGCTGCCCTATGGCTACACCTTC. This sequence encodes CASSLGQLPYGYTF.

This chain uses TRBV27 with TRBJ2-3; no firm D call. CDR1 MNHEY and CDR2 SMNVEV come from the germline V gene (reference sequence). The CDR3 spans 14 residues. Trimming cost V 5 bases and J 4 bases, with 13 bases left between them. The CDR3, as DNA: TGTGCCAGCAGTCCTCCGCCCCGCCCAGATACGCAGTATTTT. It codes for CASSPPPRPDTQYF.

CDR3 sequence (DNA): TGTGCCAGCAGTTACTCAGTTCCTATCCTTGAAGAGCAGTACTTC. Translation gives CASSYSVPILEEQYF. This chain joins TRBV6-6 and TRBJ2-7; no clear D gene. V dropped 0 bases and J dropped 7 bases, with 16 bases sitting between them. Germline V CDR1 and CDR2: MNHNY, SVGAGI (reference sequence). The CDR3 has 15 amino acids.